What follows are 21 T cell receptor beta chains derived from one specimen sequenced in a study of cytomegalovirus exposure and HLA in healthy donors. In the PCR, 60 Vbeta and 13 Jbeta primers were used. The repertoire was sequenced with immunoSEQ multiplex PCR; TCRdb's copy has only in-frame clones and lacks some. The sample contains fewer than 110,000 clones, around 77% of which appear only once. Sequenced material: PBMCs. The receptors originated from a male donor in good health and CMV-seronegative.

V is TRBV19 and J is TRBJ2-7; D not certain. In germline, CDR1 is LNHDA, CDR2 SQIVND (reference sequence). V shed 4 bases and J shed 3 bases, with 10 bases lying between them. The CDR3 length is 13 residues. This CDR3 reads CASSTLSGYEQYF. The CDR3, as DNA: TGTGCCAGTAGTACCCTGAGTGGCTACGAGCAGTACTTC.

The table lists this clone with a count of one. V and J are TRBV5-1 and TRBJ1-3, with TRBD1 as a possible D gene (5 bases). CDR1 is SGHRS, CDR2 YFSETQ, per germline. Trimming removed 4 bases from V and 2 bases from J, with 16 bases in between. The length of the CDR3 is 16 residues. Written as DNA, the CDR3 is TGCGCCAGCAGCCCCGGGACTTCCCCCGCTGGAAACACCATATATTTT. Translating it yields CASSPGTSPAGNTIYF.

This CDR3 reads CASSGGPNTEAFF. The CDR3 nucleotides read TGTGCCAGCAGCGGAGGACCCAACACTGAAGCTTTCTTT. This sequence joins TRBV5-6 and TRBJ1-1, with unresolved D. Germline-derived CDR1 and CDR2 are SGHDT and YYEEEE. CDR3 length: 13 amino acids. Trimming removed 4 bases at V and 2 bases at J, with 9 bases between.

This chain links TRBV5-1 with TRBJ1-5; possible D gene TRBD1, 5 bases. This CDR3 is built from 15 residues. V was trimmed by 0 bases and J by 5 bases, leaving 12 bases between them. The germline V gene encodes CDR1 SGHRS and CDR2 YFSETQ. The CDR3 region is CASSLAGRADQPQHF. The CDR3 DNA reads TGCGCCAGCAGCTTGGCCGGCAGGGCGGATCAGCCCCAGCATTTT.

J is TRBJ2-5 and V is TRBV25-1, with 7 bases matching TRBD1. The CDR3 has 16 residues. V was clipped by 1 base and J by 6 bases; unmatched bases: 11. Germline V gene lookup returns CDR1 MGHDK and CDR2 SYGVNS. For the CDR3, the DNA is TGTGCCAGCAGTGAATGGGACAGTCGGACGAAAAAGACCCAGTACTTC. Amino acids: CASSEWDSRTKKTQYF.

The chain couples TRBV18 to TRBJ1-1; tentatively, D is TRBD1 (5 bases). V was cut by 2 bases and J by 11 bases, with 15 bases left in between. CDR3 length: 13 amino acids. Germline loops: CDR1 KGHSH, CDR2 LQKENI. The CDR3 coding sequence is TGTGCCAGCTCACCAGCTGACAGCCGGGCGGCTTTCTTT. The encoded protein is CASSPADSRAAFF. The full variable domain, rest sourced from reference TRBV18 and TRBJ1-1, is NAGVMQNPRHLVRRRGQEARLRCSPMKGHSHVYWYRQLPEEGLKFMVYLQKENIIDESGMPKERFSAEFPKEGPSILRIQQVVRGDSAAYFCASSPADSRAAFFGQGTRLTVV.

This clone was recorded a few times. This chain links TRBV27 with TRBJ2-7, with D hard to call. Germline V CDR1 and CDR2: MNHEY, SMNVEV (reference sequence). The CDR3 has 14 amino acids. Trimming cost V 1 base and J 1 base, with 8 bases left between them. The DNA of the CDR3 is TGTGCCAGCAGTTTATATAGTTCGTCCTACGAGCAGTACTTC. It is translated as CASSLYSSSYEQYF.

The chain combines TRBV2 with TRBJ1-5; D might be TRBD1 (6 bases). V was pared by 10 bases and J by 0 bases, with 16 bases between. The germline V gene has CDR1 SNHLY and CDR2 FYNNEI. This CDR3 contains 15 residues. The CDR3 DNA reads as TGTGCCACAAAAAAGGGGGGGTATAGCAATCAGCCCCAGCATTTT. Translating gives CATKKGGYSNQPQHF.

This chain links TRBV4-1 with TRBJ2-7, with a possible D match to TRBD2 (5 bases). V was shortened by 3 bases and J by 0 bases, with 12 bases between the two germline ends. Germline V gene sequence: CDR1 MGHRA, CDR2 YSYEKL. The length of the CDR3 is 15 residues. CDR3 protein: CASSHRRGSSYEQYF. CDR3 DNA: TGCGCCAGCAGCCACCGCCGGGGAAGCTCCTACGAGCAGTACTTC.

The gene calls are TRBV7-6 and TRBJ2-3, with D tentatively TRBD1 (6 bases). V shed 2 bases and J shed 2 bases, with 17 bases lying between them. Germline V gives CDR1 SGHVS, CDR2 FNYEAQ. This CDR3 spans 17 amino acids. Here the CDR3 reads CASSLTLFRGNTDTQYF. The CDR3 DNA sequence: TGTGCCAGCAGCTTAACGCTGTTCAGGGGCAACACAGATACGCAGTATTTT.

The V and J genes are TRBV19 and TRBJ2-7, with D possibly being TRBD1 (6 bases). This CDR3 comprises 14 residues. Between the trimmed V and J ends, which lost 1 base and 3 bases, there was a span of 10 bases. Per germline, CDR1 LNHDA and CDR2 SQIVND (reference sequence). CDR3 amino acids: CASSIGGGLYEQYF. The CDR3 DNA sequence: TGTGCCAGTAGTATAGGAGGGGGTCTCTACGAGCAGTACTTC.

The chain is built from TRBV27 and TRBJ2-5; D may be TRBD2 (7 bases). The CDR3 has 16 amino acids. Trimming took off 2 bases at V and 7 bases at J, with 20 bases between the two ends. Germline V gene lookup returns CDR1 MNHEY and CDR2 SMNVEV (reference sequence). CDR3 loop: CASSLPQGRGLVTQYF. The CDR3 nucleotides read TGTGCCAGCAGTTTACCCCAGGGGAGGGGGTTGGTGACCCAGTACTTC.

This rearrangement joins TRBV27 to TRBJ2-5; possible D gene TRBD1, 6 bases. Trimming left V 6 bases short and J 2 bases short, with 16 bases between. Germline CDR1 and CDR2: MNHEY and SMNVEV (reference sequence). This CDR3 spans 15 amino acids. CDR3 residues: CASSPSTGRQETQYF. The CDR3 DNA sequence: TGTGCCAGCAGCCCCAGTACAGGGAGACAAGAGACCCAGTACTTC.

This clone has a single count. The DNA for the CDR3 is TGTGCCAGCAGCCCACAGGGTCCAGAGACCCAGTACTTC. Residues: CASSPQGPETQYF. The J gene is TRBJ2-5, the V gene TRBV7-7, with TRBD1 as a possible D gene (6 bases). Germline V lookup: CDR1 SSHAT, CDR2 FNYEAQ (reference sequence). The CDR3 is 13 residues long. Trimming left V 5 bases short and J 4 bases short, with 11 bases between.

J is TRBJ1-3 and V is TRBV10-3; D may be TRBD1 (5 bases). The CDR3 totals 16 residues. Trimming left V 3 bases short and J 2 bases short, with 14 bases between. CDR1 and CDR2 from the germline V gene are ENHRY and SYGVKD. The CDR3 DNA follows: TGTGCCATCAGTGATGGGTCCGGGGGGACTGGAAACACCATATATTTT. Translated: CAISDGSGGTGNTIYF.

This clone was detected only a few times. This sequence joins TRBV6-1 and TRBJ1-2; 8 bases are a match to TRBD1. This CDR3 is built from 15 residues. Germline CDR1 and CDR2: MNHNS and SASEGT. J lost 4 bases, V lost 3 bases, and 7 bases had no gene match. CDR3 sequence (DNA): TGTGCCAGCAGTGAGAATGACAGGGGAATCTATGGCTACACCTTC. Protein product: CASSENDRGIYGYTF.

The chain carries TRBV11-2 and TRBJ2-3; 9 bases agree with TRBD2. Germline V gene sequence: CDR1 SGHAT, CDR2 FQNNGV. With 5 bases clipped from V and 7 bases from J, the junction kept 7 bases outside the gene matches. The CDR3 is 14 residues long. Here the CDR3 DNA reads TGTGCCAGCAGCGACCCTAGCGGGACCAATACGCAGTATTTT. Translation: CASSDPSGTNTQYF. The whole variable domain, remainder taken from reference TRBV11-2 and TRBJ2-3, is EAGVAQSPRYKIIEKRQSVAFWCNPISGHATLYWYQQILGQGPKLLIQFQNNGVVDDSQLPKDRFSAERLKGVDSTLKIQPAKLEDSAVYLCASSDPSGTNTQYFGPGTRLTVL.

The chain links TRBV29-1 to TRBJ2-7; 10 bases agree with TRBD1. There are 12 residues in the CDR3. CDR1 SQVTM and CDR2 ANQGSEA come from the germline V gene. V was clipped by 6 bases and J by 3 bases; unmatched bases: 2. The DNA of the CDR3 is TGCAGCGTAGGACAGGGGGACTACGAGCAGTACTTC. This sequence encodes CSVGQGDYEQYF.

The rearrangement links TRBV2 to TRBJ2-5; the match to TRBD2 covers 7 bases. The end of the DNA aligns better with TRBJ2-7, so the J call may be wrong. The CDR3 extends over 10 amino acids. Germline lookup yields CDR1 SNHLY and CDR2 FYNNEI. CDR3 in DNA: TGTGCCAGCGGGGGGGGCGAGCAGTACTTC. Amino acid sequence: CASGGGEQYF.

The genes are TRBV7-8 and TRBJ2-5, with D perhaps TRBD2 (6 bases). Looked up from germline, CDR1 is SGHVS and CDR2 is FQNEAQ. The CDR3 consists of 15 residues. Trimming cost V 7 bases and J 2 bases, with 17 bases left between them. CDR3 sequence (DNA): TGTGCCAGCACCGAGGCCAGCGGGTCACAAGAGACCCAGTACTTC. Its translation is CASTEASGSQETQYF.

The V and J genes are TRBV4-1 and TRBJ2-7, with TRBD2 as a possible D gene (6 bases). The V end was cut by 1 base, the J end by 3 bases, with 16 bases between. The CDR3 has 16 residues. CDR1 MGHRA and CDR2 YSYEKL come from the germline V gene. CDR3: CASSQVYIAEDYEQYF. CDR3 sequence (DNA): TGCGCCAGCAGCCAAGTCTATATAGCGGAGGACTACGAGCAGTACTTC.